The 28 T cell receptor beta chains in this list originate from one sample, sequenced in a study of blood T cell repertoires in COVID-19. Here immunoSEQ multiplex PCR was the method, and the copy in TCRdb shows in-frame clones only, minus some. This sample carries about 130,000 clones, about four fifths of them seen once, and the ten largest clones take approximately 10%. Sample: peripheral blood. These receptor sequences come from a man in his sixties with acute or convalescent COVID-19.

The V and J genes are TRBV28 and TRBJ1-3; tentatively, D is TRBD1 (5 bases). Germline CDR1 reads MDHEN; CDR2 reads SYDVKM. V gave up 4 bases and J gave up 4 bases, with 8 bases separating them. This CDR3 is built from 13 residues. The CDR3 DNA reads as TGTGCCAGCAGTTCAGGGTGGGGAAACACCATATATTTT. Translated: CASSSGWGNTIYF.

This clone was seen a few times. The chain combines TRBV29-1 with TRBJ1-1; 8 bases fit TRBD1. This CDR3 region has 13 residues. Germline loops: CDR1 SQVTM, CDR2 ANQGSEA. The V gene end was trimmed by 7 bases and the J gene end by 4 bases; junction bases not matched to a gene: 8. The CDR3 loop reads CSGGQGGFTEAFF. The CDR3 DNA is TGCAGCGGTGGACAGGGAGGTTTCACTGAAGCTTTCTTT.

The genes are TRBV28 and TRBJ2-5; D remains unclear. CDR3 length equals 13 residues. Looked up from germline, CDR1 is MDHEN and CDR2 is SYDVKM. Trimming left V 10 bases short and J 2 bases short, with 14 bases between. The CDR3 spells CATPFRGQETQYF. CDR3 in DNA: TGTGCCACTCCCTTCCGCGGTCAAGAGACCCAGTACTTC. Full variable domain (missing parts from reference TRBV28 and TRBJ2-5): DVKVTQSSRYLVKRTGEKVFLECVQDMDHENMFWYRQDPGLGLRLIYFSYDVKMKEKGDIPEGYSVSREKKERFSLILESASTNQTSMYLCATPFRGQETQYFGPGTRLLVL.

The chain employs TRBV18 and TRBJ1-3; 7 bases are a match to TRBD1. The CDR3 loop spans 20 amino acids. The V gene end was trimmed by 6 bases and the J gene end by 2 bases; junction bases not matched to a gene: 22. The germline gives CDR1 KGHSH, CDR2 LQKENI. This CDR3 is CASSPTSDRSVPSPGNTIYF. CDR3 DNA: TGTGCCAGCTCCCCTACCTCGGACAGGAGCGTCCCCTCTCCTGGAAACACCATATATTTT.

The CDR3 DNA reads TGTGCCAGTACCCACCTGCGGACTAGCGGGAAGGGCTCCTACAATGAGCAGTTCTTC. Protein product: CASTHLRTSGKGSYNEQFF. The genes are TRBV19 and TRBJ2-1, with 12 bases aligning to TRBD2. From germline, CDR1 is LNHDA and CDR2 SQIVND (reference sequence). The CDR3 contains 19 residues. Losses at the gene ends were 7 bases for V and 0 bases for J; bases not matched to a gene: 13.

This chain joins TRBV7-2 and TRBJ2-1; D may be TRBD1 (6 bases). CDR1 is SGHTA and CDR2 is FQGNSA in the germline V gene. The V end was cut by 2 bases, the J end by 9 bases, with 14 bases between. This CDR3 comprises 14 residues. CDR3 coding DNA: TGTGCCAGCAGCTTATTGCCACAGGGAGCTGAGCAGTTCTTC. It translates to CASSLLPQGAEQFF.

This chain joins TRBV4-1 and TRBJ2-5; TRBD2 aligns across 14 bases. The germline V gene encodes CDR1 MGHRA and CDR2 YSYEKL. Trimming took 3 bases from V and 2 from J; bases not matched to a gene: 11. CDR3 size: 19 residues. The CDR3 DNA reads TGCGCCAGCAGCCAGGACCGGACTAGCGGGAGGATGAGACAAGAGACCCAGTACTTC. Encoded protein: CASSQDRTSGRMRQETQYF.

V and J are TRBV7-3 and TRBJ1-2, with D possibly matching TRBD1 (6 bases). CDR1 is SGHTA, CDR2 FQGTGA, per germline. The germline V and J ends were trimmed by 0 bases and 5 bases, with 13 bases remaining between them. This CDR3 spans 15 amino acids. CDR3 in DNA: TGTGCCAGCAGCTTAACGTCGACAGGAGTTTATGGCTACACCTTC. This codes for CASSLTSTGVYGYTF. The full variable domain, its missing parts supplied by reference TRBV7-3 and TRBJ1-2, is GAGVSQTPSNKVTEKGKYVELRCDPISGHTALYWYRQSLGQGPEFLIYFQGTGAADDSGLPNDRFFAVRPEGSVSTLKIQRTERGDSAVYLCASSLTSTGVYGYTFGSGTRLTVV.

The J gene is TRBJ2-2, the V gene TRBV7-9; tentatively, D is TRBD2 (6 bases). This CDR3 comprises 15 residues. Trimming removed 1 base from V and 5 bases from J, with 11 bases in between. Germline V gene data show CDR1 as SEHNR and CDR2 as FQNEAQ (reference sequence). As DNA, the CDR3 is TGTGCCAGCAGCTTAGGGAGCGGGTCGACCGGGGAGCTGTTTTTT. This gives the protein CASSLGSGSTGELFF.

The chain links TRBV30 to TRBJ2-1, with D possibly being TRBD1 (5 bases). Looked up from germline, CDR1 is GTSNPN and CDR2 is SVGIG (reference sequence). The CDR3 has 15 residues. Trimming stripped 0 bases from V and 2 bases from J, with 11 bases between. The CDR3 DNA reads as TGTGCCTGGAGTGTACAGGATCCCCCCTACAATGAGCAGTTCTTC. Translating it yields CAWSVQDPPYNEQFF.

This sequence joins TRBV5-6 and TRBJ2-7; possible D gene TRBD1, 5 bases. CDR3 length: 14 amino acids. Germline V lookup: CDR1 SGHDT, CDR2 YYEEEE. V lost 0 bases, J lost 1 base, and 8 bases lay in between. As DNA, the CDR3 is TGTGCCAGCAGCTTGGGACAGCGTTCCTACGAGCAGTACTTC. Encoded protein: CASSLGQRSYEQYF.

The rearrangement links TRBV10-3 to TRBJ2-1, with a tentative D call TRBD1 (6 bases). Trimming took off 6 bases at V and 0 bases at J, with 15 bases between the two ends. The CDR3 has 16 residues. CDR1 and CDR2 (germline): ENHRY, SYGVKD. CDR3 sequence reads: CAISRQASSSYNEQFF. The CDR3 region has the DNA TGTGCCATCAGCCGACAGGCATCAAGCTCCTACAATGAGCAGTTCTTC.

V and J are TRBV28 and TRBJ1-5; 10 positions match TRBD1. Trimming at V came to 6 bases and at J to 3 bases, leaving 8 bases not matched to a gene. CDR3 length: 16 amino acids. Germline V gene sequence: CDR1 MDHEN, CDR2 SYDVKM. CDR3 loop: CASSSPGTGDNQPQHF. As DNA, the CDR3 is TGTGCCAGCAGCTCACCGGGGACAGGGGACAATCAGCCCCAGCATTTT.

This clone was counted once. The CDR3 DNA is TGCGCCAGCAGCTTGGATGGAGGAACGAACACTGAAGCTTTCTTT. Protein sequence: CASSLDGGTNTEAFF. The chain couples TRBV5-1 to TRBJ1-1, with D unclear. CDR1 is SGHRS, CDR2 YFSETQ, per germline. V gave up 0 bases and J gave up 1 base, with 10 bases separating them. This CDR3 spans 15 amino acids. Based on the CDR3 plus reference TRBV5-1 and TRBJ1-1, the full variable domain is KAGVTQTPRYLIKTRGQQVTLSCSPISGHRSVSWYQQTPGQGLQFLFEYFSETQRNKGNFPGRFSGRQFSNSRSEMNVSTLELGDSALYLCASSLDGGTNTEAFFGQGTRLTVV.

The chain is built from TRBV25-1 and TRBJ2-7, with D possibly matching TRBD1 (6 bases). V lost 2 bases and J lost 6, with 14 bases in between. This CDR3 has 14 amino acids. Germline V lookup: CDR1 MGHDK, CDR2 SYGVNS. Here the CDR3 DNA reads TGTGCCAGCAGTGAAGTGGCAGGGGTGGGCGAGCAGTACTTC. This translates into CASSEVAGVGEQYF.

This chain links TRBV5-1 with TRBJ1-2; 7 nucleotides match TRBD1. This CDR3 spans 15 amino acids. V lost 0 bases, J lost 8 bases, and 10 bases stayed unmatched. CDR1 and CDR2 from the germline V gene are SGHRS and YFSETQ. The CDR3 loop is CASSLDGATGRGYTF. The CDR3 coding sequence is TGCGCCAGCAGCTTGGATGGTGCGACAGGGAGAGGCTACACCTTC.

The chain has TRBV7-9 and TRBJ2-1, with D hard to call. Germline V gene data show CDR1 as SEHNR and CDR2 as FQNEAQ (reference sequence). Trimming left V 2 bases short and J 6 bases short, with 5 bases between. The CDR3 totals 12 residues. The CDR3 DNA follows: TGTGCCAGCAGCTTATCCATCAATGAGCAGTTCTTC. Its translation is CASSLSINEQFF.

The chain uses TRBV5-6 and TRBJ1-2; maybe TRBD1 (5 bases). The CDR3 has 14 amino acids. V lost 3 bases and J 5 bases, leaving 14 bases between the germline ends. The V gene's germline CDR1 is SGHDT and CDR2 YYEEEE. In DNA form, the CDR3 reads TGTGCCAGCAGCTCGGACAACCTGGGGTATGGCTACACCTTC. Translating it yields CASSSDNLGYGYTF.

The gene calls are TRBV2 and TRBJ1-6; D perhaps matches TRBD1 (6 bases). The CDR3 covers 15 residues. CDR1 is SNHLY and CDR2 is FYNNEI in the germline V gene. V dropped 6 bases and J dropped 7 bases, with 16 bases sitting between them. The CDR3 region is CASSTQGVGNSPLHF. The CDR3 nucleotides read TGTGCCAGCAGCACACAGGGAGTGGGAAATTCACCCCTCCACTTT.

The genes are TRBV20-1 and TRBJ1-2; perhaps TRBD1 as D (5 bases). The CDR3 loop spans 11 amino acids. CDR1 and CDR2 from the germline V gene are DFQATT and SNEGSKA (reference sequence). V was pared by 3 bases and J by 4 bases, with 6 bases between. The DNA of the CDR3 is TGCAGTGCTAGGGGGCCCTATGGCTACACCTTC. Its protein product is CSARGPYGYTF.

This clone was counted between two and nine times. The rearrangement uses TRBV27 and TRBJ2-3, with 7 nucleotides matching TRBD1. With V trimmed by 8 bases and J by 1 base, 6 bases remained unmatched. CDR3 length equals 14 residues. Per germline, CDR1 MNHEY and CDR2 SMNVEV (reference sequence). In DNA, the CDR3 is TGTGCCAGCGCTGACAGGGCCGGCACAGATACGCAGTATTTT. Its protein is CASADRAGTDTQYF.

J is TRBJ2-7 and V is TRBV9; perhaps TRBD1 as D (6 bases). The CDR3 sequence is 14 residues long. The V gene's germline CDR1 is SGDLS and CDR2 YYNGEE. Trimming cost V 0 bases and J 3 bases, with 10 bases left between them. In DNA, the CDR3 is TGTGCCAGCAGCGTAGGAGGGGGACGCTACGAGCAGTACTTC. Translating gives CASSVGGGRYEQYF.

This clone has just a few counts. The V call is TRBV3-1 (or the pseudogene TRBV3-2), the J call TRBJ1-1, with 7 bases that match TRBD1. The V gene's germline CDR1 is LGHDT and CDR2 YNNKEL (reference sequence). The CDR3 is made up of 18 amino acids. V lost 0 bases to trimming and J lost 0 bases; unmatched junction nucleotides: 10. Here the CDR3 reads CASSQDWGQGVMNTEAFF. CDR3 bases: TGTGCCAGCAGCCAAGATTGGGGCCAGGGGGTCATGAACACTGAAGCTTTCTTT.

The J gene is TRBJ2-2, the V gene TRBV28, with D perhaps matching TRBD1 (6 bases). Trimming took off 5 bases at V and 6 bases at J, with 13 bases between the two ends. Germline assignment: CDR1 MDHEN and CDR2 SYDVKM. The CDR3 totals 14 residues. CDR3 protein: CASSHGQLAGELFF. For the CDR3, the DNA is TGTGCCAGCAGTCACGGACAGTTGGCCGGGGAGCTGTTTTTT. Full variable domain (rest looked up from reference TRBV28 and TRBJ2-2): DVKVTQSSRYLVKRTGEKVFLECVQDMDHENMFWYRQDPGLGLRLIYFSYDVKMKEKGDIPEGYSVSREKKERFSLILESASTNQTSMYLCASSHGQLAGELFFGEGSRLTVL.

V usage is TRBV30 and J usage is TRBJ1-1, with D tentatively TRBD1 (5 bases). The germline V gene encodes CDR1 GTSNPN and CDR2 SVGIG (reference sequence). The CDR3 is 14 amino acids. V was shortened by 0 bases and J by 5 bases, with 13 bases between the two germline ends. The CDR3 protein is CAWSVRGTATEAFF. The CDR3 DNA follows: TGTGCCTGGAGTGTACGGGGGACCGCGACTGAAGCTTTCTTT. The variable domain in full, with the rest retrieved from reference TRBV30 and TRBJ1-1, is SQTIHQWPATLVQPVGSPLSLECTVEGTSNPNLYWYRQAAGRGLQLLFYSVGIGQISSEVPQNLSASRPQDRQFILSSKKLLLSDSGFYLCAWSVRGTATEAFFGQGTRLTVV.

The V call is TRBV6-5, the J call TRBJ1-2, with a weak D call TRBD1 (5 bases). Trimming removed 6 bases at V and 3 bases at J, with 14 bases between. Germline V CDR1 and CDR2: MNHEY, SVGAGI. The CDR3 loop spans 14 amino acids. CDR3 protein: CASSPRVGYYGYTF. Written as DNA, the CDR3 is TGTGCCAGCAGCCCCAGGGTGGGGTACTATGGCTACACCTTC.

The chain joins TRBV5-1 to TRBJ1-1; D is undetermined. Looked up from germline, CDR1 is SGHRS and CDR2 is YFSETQ. The V end lost 0 bases, the J end lost 1 base, and 4 bases lay between the germline ends. This CDR3 is built from 13 residues. CDR3 sequence: CASSLGPNTEAFF. The CDR3 nucleotides are TGCGCCAGCAGCTTGGGGCCGAACACTGAAGCTTTCTTT.

This clone was recorded once. The CDR3 DNA reads as TGTGCCAGCAGTGAAACAGGAAATGAAAAACTGTTTTTT. Its translation is CASSETGNEKLFF. The rearrangement links TRBV2 to TRBJ1-4; a weak D match, TRBD1 (5 bases). Germline CDR1 and CDR2: SNHLY and FYNNEI. The CDR3 has 13 residues. Trimming took 2 bases from V and 5 from J, leaving 6 bases between them.